This T cell receptor (beta chain) was obtained from a study of glioma-infiltrating T cells after dendritic cell vaccination. Study-level background: Dendritic cells derived from monocytes and pulsed with autologous tumor lysate formed the vaccine. Overall study results and limits: Patients with more pretreatment TILs had longer time to progression and survival. TCR clonality showed no direct relationship with survival.

Comment on this clone: Its specificity is not known.

Amplification used 60 V beta primers and 13 J beta primers. The repertoire was sequenced with immunoSEQ multiplex PCR; TCRdb's copy has only in-frame clones and lacks some. The repertoire holds 100,000 or so clones, around 87% seen once, with over 2.5% in the top ten. Time point specified: after dendritic cell vaccination, including at tumor progression/relapse. V dropped 3 bases and J dropped 4 bases, with 14 bases sitting between them. The CDR3 totals 15 residues. Germline lookup yields CDR1 SEHNR and CDR2 FQNEAQ (reference sequence). The rearrangement uses TRBV7-9 and TRBJ2-3; no firm D call. This specimen was blood, taken after dendritic cell vaccination. This receptor was obtained from a human donor with glioblastoma. In DNA form, the CDR3 reads TGTGCCAGCAGCTTGGTAACGGCCGGGTCAGATACGCAGTATTTT. This gives the protein CASSLVTAGSDTQYF.